The clone carrying this TCR beta chain was seen at least ten times. This sample is drawn from a study of T-cell reconstitution after alpha-beta-depleted transplantation in children. CDR3 size: 12 residues. Trimming removed 3 bases from V and 6 bases from J, with 11 bases in between. Germline assignment: CDR1 DFQATT and CDR2 SNEGSKA (reference sequence). Construction of the TCRbeta library involved unique molecular identifiers. MiXCR, run by TCRdb on the PCR reads, gives a single entry per CDR3 protein. The sample yields 230,000 or so distinct CDR3 sequences, 9.7% seen once. The clonotype was recovered from a human donor who donated a stem cell graft to a child with SCID. Sequences were derived from PBMCs from the stem cell graft donor, sampled from the stem cell graft. This sequence joins TRBV20-1 and TRBJ1-2; tentatively, D is TRBD1 (5 bases). The CDR3 loop is CSASSRVDGYTF. The DNA of the CDR3 is TGCAGTGCTAGCTCCAGGGTTGATGGCTACACCTTC.